Here is one T cell receptor beta chain with its context. The sample belongs to a study of blood T cell repertoires in COVID-19. Only in-frame clones appear in the TCRdb table, and some are missing; sequencing was by immunoSEQ multiplex PCR. The sample holds a few hundred thousand clones; roughly nine tenths are singletons and the top ten take around 3%. Germline CDR1 is SGHDT and CDR2 is YYEEEE. The length of the CDR3 is 14 residues. Trimming removed 4 bases from V and 6 bases from J; junction bases left unmatched: 7. The specimen was peripheral blood. The chain recombines TRBV5-6 with TRBJ1-1, with 9 positions matching TRBD1. This receptor was obtained from a woman in her twenties or thirties with COVID-19, enrolled during active disease. CDR3 sequence reads: CASSLDRGGAEAFF. For the CDR3, the DNA is TGTGCCAGCAGCCTGGACAGGGGTGGGGCTGAAGCTTTCTTT. Combining the CDR3 with reference TRBV5-6 and TRBJ1-1 gives the whole variable domain DAGVTQSPTHLIKTRGQQVTLRCSPKSGHDTVSWYQQALGQGPQFIFQYYEEEERQRGNFPDRFSGHQFPNYSSELNVNALLLGDSALYLCASSLDRGGAEAFFGQGTRLTVV.